This T cell receptor (beta chain) was retrieved from a study of shared clonotypes between healthy human individuals. The study's findings and limits: Estimated clonotype richness was generally higher in naive than memory subsets. Clonotypes that were shared across a few donors made up roughly 5% of naive CD4 clonotypes.

This clone is a singleton in its sample. What it binds is unknown. Original processing notes: With immunoSEQ giving junction-only sequences and no quality scores, filtering differed. Some clones are missing from TCRdb's copy, which holds only in-frame ones; the method was immunoSEQ multiplex PCR. V and J calls and clone size come straight from that table; D and trimming were deduced from the DNA. The sample carries hundreds of thousands of clones, roughly 95% recorded once. The CDR3 is 13 residues long. V gave up 5 bases and J gave up 10 bases, with 15 bases separating them. Germline values: CDR1 SGHTA, CDR2 FQGTGA. Naive CD8 isolation took CD45RO-negative cells positively selected for CCR7 and excluded terminally differentiated effector memory CD45RA+ cells. Adults of Caucasian background living in Nashville, Tennessee made up all donors.

The rearrangement uses TRBV7-3 and TRBJ2-1, with a tentative D call TRBD1 (6 bases). Input material: naive CD8+ T cells sorted from blood. The clonotype was recovered from a woman in her thirties in good health. CDR3 sequence: CASSAYRVGEQFF. The CDR3 region has the DNA TGTGCCAGCAGCGCCTACAGGGTTGGAGAGCAGTTCTTC.